Presented here are 32 T cell receptor beta chains from one specimen sequenced in a study of type 1 regulatory T cells. Their specific antigens are unknown. Each CDR3 protein is one row after TCRdb ran MiXCR on the reads. This sample has about 60,000 distinct CDR3 sequences; approximately 47% occur once, and the top ten carry less than 2.5%. Material: cultured non-Tr1 T cells, either the whole culture or a sorted T cell fraction (not recorded which). These receptors were taken from a human donor in good health.

V usage is TRBV24-1 and J usage is TRBJ1-5, with D perhaps TRBD1 (5 bases). V shed 9 bases and J shed 9 bases, with 17 bases lying between them. The CDR3 runs to 13 residues. CDR1 is KGHDR and CDR2 is SFDVKD in the germline V gene. CDR3 region: CATGEGSAGPQHF. In DNA form, the CDR3 reads TGTGCCACCGGGGAGGGGTCCGCGGGGCCCCAGCATTTT.

In this sample, this clonotype turned up a few times. This rearrangement joins TRBV4-1 to TRBJ1-1, with D unclear. This CDR3 region has 15 residues. Germline assignment: CDR1 MGHRA and CDR2 YSYEKL. The V end was cut by 3 bases, the J end by 1 base, with 12 bases between. CDR3 DNA: TGCGCCAGCAGCCAGAGGCAATCGGCGAACACTGAAGCTTTCTTT. Its protein is CASSQRQSANTEAFF.

This sequence joins TRBV20-1 and TRBJ1-1, with D unresolved. From germline, CDR1 is DFQATT and CDR2 SNEGSKA (reference sequence). Between the trimmed V and J ends, which lost 0 bases and 4 bases, there was a span of 9 bases. This CDR3 has 13 residues. DNA of the CDR3: TGCAGTGCTAGAGATCTCAAGAGCACTGAAGCTTTCTTT. Translated, it gives CSARDLKSTEAFF.

The rearrangement uses TRBV13 and TRBJ1-2; 8 bases map to TRBD1. The V gene end was trimmed by 7 bases and the J gene end by 6 bases; junction bases not matched to a gene: 7. This CDR3 has 13 amino acids. CDR1 PRHDT and CDR2 FYEKMQ come from the germline V gene (reference sequence). The CDR3 DNA is TGTGCCAGCACCTATGGACAGGGAGATGGCTACACCTTC. It is translated as CASTYGQGDGYTF.

The chain couples TRBV27 to TRBJ1-2; 8 nucleotides line up with TRBD1. The CDR3 is 16 residues long. Trimming removed 2 bases from V and 3 bases from J; junction bases left unmatched: 8. CDR1 and CDR2 (germline): MNHEY, SMNVEV (reference sequence). CDR3: CASSLRGQGAHYGYTF. The CDR3, as DNA: TGTGCCAGCAGTTTAAGAGGGCAGGGGGCTCACTATGGCTACACCTTC.

CDR3 coding DNA: TGTGCCAGCAGGGGGACTAGCGGGGGAGTTAATGAGCAGTTCTTC. It encodes CASRGTSGGVNEQFF. The chain combines TRBV6-1 with TRBJ2-1, with 14 bases lining up with TRBD2. This CDR3 has 15 residues. In germline, CDR1 is MNHNS, CDR2 SASEGT. V gave up 6 bases and J gave up 7 bases; unmatched junction bases: 5.

V gene TRBV12-3 or TRBV12-4 combines with J gene TRBJ1-2; TRBD1 agrees at 8 bases. V lost 6 bases to trimming and J lost 4 bases; unmatched junction nucleotides: 13. The CDR3 is 16 amino acids. The CDR3 sequence: CASSVRPGQVRYGYTF. CDR3 bases: TGTGCCAGCAGCGTAAGGCCGGGACAGGTTCGCTATGGCTACACCTTC.

V usage is TRBV27 and J usage is TRBJ1-6, with 7 bases identical to TRBD1. CDR3 length equals 16 residues. J was trimmed by 8 bases and V by 3 bases; bases with no gene match: 10. Germline assignment: CDR1 MNHEY and CDR2 SMNVEV (reference sequence). The chain's CDR3 is CASSFWSVGGDSPLHF. The CDR3 DNA sequence: TGTGCCAGCAGTTTTTGGTCCGTAGGGGGCGATTCACCCCTCCACTTT.

Only a few counts were recorded for this clonotype. The CDR3 sequence is CASSQDRAGGRETQYF. For the CDR3, the DNA is TGTGCCAGCAGCCAAGATCGTGCGGGGGGGCGAGAGACCCAGTACTTC. The V call is TRBV14, the J call TRBJ2-5, with 9 positions matching TRBD2. Germline lookup yields CDR1 SGHDN and CDR2 FVKESK. V gave up 0 bases and J gave up 4 bases; unmatched junction bases: 6. This CDR3 has 16 residues.

This clonotype was counted only a few times. This sequence joins TRBV11-3 and TRBJ2-1; possible D gene TRBD1, 6 bases. V was cut by 4 bases and J by 8 bases, with 21 bases left in between. In germline, CDR1 is SGHNT, CDR2 YENEEA. This CDR3 has 16 residues. The DNA of the CDR3 is TGTGCCAGCAGCTATCCGCGACAGGAAAAGATGGATGAGCAGTTCTTC. Its translation: CASSYPRQEKMDEQFF.

This chain connects TRBV6-2 or TRBV6-3 to TRBJ1-5; possible D gene TRBD1, 6 bases. From germline, CDR1 is MNHEY and CDR2 SVGEGT. V was cut by 5 bases and J by 10 bases, with 24 bases left in between. The CDR3 length is 16 residues. The CDR3 bases are TGTGCCAGCAGTGACCCCTCCGGGACAAGGGAAGGACCCCAGCATTTT. Its protein is CASSDPSGTREGPQHF.

The chain combines TRBV19 with TRBJ2-7; 8 nucleotides align to TRBD1. Germline CDR1 reads LNHDA; CDR2 reads SQIVND (reference sequence). V lost 6 bases, J lost 4 bases, and 8 bases stayed unmatched. This CDR3 has 14 amino acids. DNA for the CDR3: TGTGCCAGTAGCGCACGCGACAGGGGTTACGAGCAGTACTTC. It translates to CASSARDRGYEQYF.

There are a few counts of this clonotype. The genes are TRBV11-2 and TRBJ2-3; perhaps D is TRBD1 or TRBD2 (6 bases each). The V gene lost 5 bases and the J gene lost 3 bases, with 12 bases spanning the gap. This CDR3 is built from 14 residues. The germline CDR1 and CDR2 sequences are SGHAT and FQNNGV. The CDR3 DNA reads as TGTGCCAGCAGCCTTGGAGGGGGGACAGATACGCAGTATTTT. Translating gives CASSLGGGTDTQYF.

This chain connects TRBV15 to TRBJ2-7; 7 bases are shared with TRBD1. The CDR3 has 15 residues. Trimming cost V 1 base and J 6 bases; bases outside gene matches: 9. Germline-derived CDR1 and CDR2 are LNHNV and YYDKDF (reference sequence). The CDR3 loop is CATSRGGQERSEQYF. CDR3 in DNA: TGTGCCACCAGCAGAGGAGGACAGGAGCGTAGCGAGCAGTACTTC.

The chain has TRBV27 and TRBJ1-5; TRBD1 aligns across 8 bases. Trimming cost V 5 bases and J 8 bases; bases outside gene matches: 11. The CDR3 contains 15 residues. Per germline, CDR1 MNHEY and CDR2 SMNVEV (reference sequence). The CDR3 loop reads CASSLLGQGGEPQHF. CDR3 coding DNA: TGTGCCAGCAGTCTCCTCGGACAGGGTGGGGAGCCCCAGCATTTT.

This chain uses TRBV20-1 with TRBJ1-5, with a tentative D call TRBD1 (5 bases). The CDR3 spans 13 residues. Per germline, CDR1 DFQATT and CDR2 SNEGSKA (reference sequence). The V end was cut by 3 bases, the J end by 7 bases, with 13 bases between. The CDR3 loop is CSARSGKGQPQHF. The CDR3 region has the DNA TGCAGTGCTAGGTCAGGGAAGGGCCAGCCCCAGCATTTT.

V is TRBV5-1 and J is TRBJ2-3; D not resolved. Germline loops: CDR1 SGHRS, CDR2 YFSETQ. Trimming took 4 bases from V and 14 from J, leaving 20 bases between them. This CDR3 is 13 amino acids long. CDR3 sequence reads: CASSQTYRGVVYF. The CDR3 nucleotides are TGCGCCAGCAGCCAAACATACAGAGGCGTCGTGTATTTT.

V gene TRBV5-1 combines with J gene TRBJ2-5; no firm D call. The CDR3 contains 13 residues. Germline V gives CDR1 SGHRS, CDR2 YFSETQ. V was shortened by 1 base and J by 1 base, with 5 bases between the two germline ends. In DNA form, the CDR3 reads TGCGCCAGCAGCTTGATCGCCCAAGAGACCCAGTACTTC. It yields the protein CASSLIAQETQYF.

The chain combines TRBV7-9 with TRBJ2-5, with TRBD1 as a possible D gene (6 bases). Germline V gene lookup returns CDR1 SEHNR and CDR2 FQNEAQ (reference sequence). CDR3 length equals 16 residues. Trimming removed 5 bases at V and 1 base at J, with 17 bases between. The CDR3 loop reads CASSPTGISPQETQYF. The CDR3 coding sequence is TGTGCCAGCAGCCCTACAGGGATCTCACCCCAAGAGACCCAGTACTTC.

The chain has TRBV30 and TRBJ2-7; D call uncertain. The CDR3 runs to 13 residues. The V gene's germline CDR1 is GTSNPN and CDR2 SVGIG (reference sequence). The V end was cut by 0 bases, the J end by 3 bases, with 9 bases between. CDR3 coding DNA: TGTGCCTGGAGTGTTCAGGCATTCTACGAGCAGTACTTC. Amino acid sequence: CAWSVQAFYEQYF.

This clonotype occurred a few times. V gene TRBV7-2 combines with J gene TRBJ2-1, with D possibly being TRBD1 (6 bases). The CDR3 length is 13 residues. Germline loops: CDR1 SGHTA, CDR2 FQGNSA. Trimming shortened V by 7 bases and J by 2 bases, and 9 bases separated the two germline ends. The CDR3 reads CASKQGAYNEQFF. CDR3 in DNA: TGTGCCAGCAAACAGGGAGCCTACAATGAGCAGTTCTTC. The full variable domain, completed using reference TRBV7-2 and TRBJ2-1, is GAGVSQSPSNKVTEKGKDVELRCDPISGHTALYWYRQSLGQGLEFLIYFQGNSAPDKSGLPSDRFSAERTGGSVSTLTIQRTQQEDSAVYLCASKQGAYNEQFFGPGTRLTVL.

A remark on this clonotype: Just one base apart from a much larger clone, this may be a read error. The chain links TRBV6-5 to TRBJ2-1; D gene unclear. The germline V gene encodes CDR1 MNHEY and CDR2 SVGAGI. The CDR3 extends over 12 amino acids. The V end was cut by 6 bases, the J end by 5 bases, with 8 bases between. CDR3 bases: TGTGCCAGCAGCCAACGGAACAATGAGCAGTTCTTC. This encodes CASSQRNNEQFF.

There are a few counts of this clonotype. CDR3 region: CASMGRATGELFF. CDR3 nucleotides: TGTGCCAGCATGGGTAGAGCCACCGGGGAGCTGTTTTTT. This chain uses TRBV12-3 or TRBV12-4 with TRBJ2-2; D gene ambiguous. Trimming pared 7 bases from V and 4 bases from J, leaving 10 bases between. The CDR3 contains 13 residues.

This clonotype was detected a few times. The chain recombines TRBV5-5 with TRBJ1-5; D not resolved. This CDR3 is built from 15 residues. CDR1 and CDR2 (germline): SGHKS, YYEKEE (reference sequence). V lost 0 bases and J 0 bases, leaving 7 bases between the germline ends. In DNA, the CDR3 is TGTGCCAGCAGCTTGGCCCACAGTAGCAATCAGCCCCAGCATTTT. This encodes CASSLAHSSNQPQHF.

Comments on this clonotype: Just one base apart from a much larger clone, this may be a read error. V usage is TRBV9 and J usage is TRBJ2-1; D is unclear. Per germline, CDR1 SGDLS and CDR2 YYNGEE. V lost 4 bases and J 10 bases, leaving 18 bases between the germline ends. This CDR3 contains 14 residues. CDR3: CASSIETGIREQFF. CDR3 DNA sequence: TGTGCCAGCAGCATAGAAACCGGTATAAGGGAGCAGTTCTTC. Full variable domain (remainder filled in from reference TRBV9 and TRBJ2-1): DSGVTQTPKHLITATGQRVTLRCSPRSGDLSVYWYQQSLDQGLQFLIQYYNGEERAKGNILERFSAQQFPDLHSELNLSSLELGDSALYFCASSIETGIREQFFGPGTRLTVL.

This clonotype was picked up a small number of times. The genes are TRBV2 and TRBJ2-2, with D hard to call. CDR1 is SNHLY and CDR2 is FYNNEI in the germline V gene. The CDR3 spans 13 residues. V lost 3 bases and J 7 bases, leaving 9 bases between the germline ends. The CDR3 reads CASSDLGLGELFF. CDR3 nucleotide sequence: TGTGCCAGCAGTGATCTGGGTCTCGGGGAGCTGTTTTTT.

The chain carries TRBV7-2 and TRBJ2-2, with 8 bases matching TRBD1. CDR3 length equals 15 residues. CDR1 is SGHTA, CDR2 FQGNSA, per germline. V shed 3 bases, J shed 5 bases, and the junction held 5 bases outside the gene matches. The CDR3 loop reads CASSFNRGRTGELFF. The CDR3 nucleotides read TGTGCCAGCAGCTTCAACAGGGGGAGGACCGGGGAGCTGTTTTTT.

The genes are TRBV7-2 and TRBJ2-1, with 13 bases that match TRBD2. Losses at the gene ends were 5 bases for V and 9 bases for J; bases not matched to a gene: 10. The CDR3 has 16 amino acids. Germline loops: CDR1 SGHTA, CDR2 FQGNSA. CDR3 nucleotides: TGTGCCAGCAGCGCCCTCACTAGCGGGGGGGCTACTGAGCAGTTCTTC. Translated: CASSALTSGGATEQFF.

This chain connects TRBV18 to TRBJ1-1; D is unclear. V was shortened by 1 base and J by 7 bases, with 13 bases between the two germline ends. Germline V gives CDR1 KGHSH, CDR2 LQKENI. This CDR3 region has 14 residues. The CDR3 here is CASSPQHRSGEAFF. The DNA of the CDR3 is TGTGCCAGCTCACCACAACATCGGTCCGGTGAAGCTTTCTTT.

The J gene is TRBJ2-6, the V gene TRBV6-2 or TRBV6-3, with 7 nucleotides matching TRBD1. The CDR3 runs 18 residues. V shed 2 bases and J 3 bases; nucleotides not matched to a gene: 10. CDR1 is MNHEY, CDR2 SVGEGT, per germline. CDR3 coding DNA: TGTGCCAGCAGTTACGGACTTATTGACAGGGTTGGGGCCAACGTCCTGACTTTC. This codes for CASSYGLIDRVGANVLTF.

The chain recombines TRBV30 with TRBJ2-4, with TRBD2 identical over 11 bases. Germline V gene data show CDR1 as GTSNPN and CDR2 as SVGIG (reference sequence). This CDR3 has 13 residues. V lost 5 bases to trimming and J lost 8 bases; unmatched junction nucleotides: 5. The CDR3 region has the DNA TGTGCCTGGGATAGCGGGGGGGCTGACATTCAGTACTTC. This translates into CAWDSGGADIQYF.

The V gene is TRBV4-2, the J gene TRBJ2-7; the D is unclear. The CDR3 consists of 16 residues. Trimming shortened V by 0 bases and J by 0 bases, and 12 bases separated the two germline ends. Germline V gene lookup returns CDR1 LGHNA and CDR2 YNFKEQ. As DNA, the CDR3 is TGTGCCAGCAGCCAAGAAGGGCTAGTACCCTCCTACGAGCAGTACTTC. It codes for CASSQEGLVPSYEQYF.